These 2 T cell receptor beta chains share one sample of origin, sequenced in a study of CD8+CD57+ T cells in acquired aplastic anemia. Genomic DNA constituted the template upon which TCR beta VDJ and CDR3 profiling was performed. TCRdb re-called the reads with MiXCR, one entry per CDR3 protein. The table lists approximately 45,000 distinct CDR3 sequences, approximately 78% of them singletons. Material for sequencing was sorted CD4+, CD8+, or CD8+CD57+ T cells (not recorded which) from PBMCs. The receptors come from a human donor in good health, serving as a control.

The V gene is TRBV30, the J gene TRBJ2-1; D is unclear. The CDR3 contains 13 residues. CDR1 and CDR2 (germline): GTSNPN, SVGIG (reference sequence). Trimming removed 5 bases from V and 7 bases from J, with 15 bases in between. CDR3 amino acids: CAWVARVGNEQFF. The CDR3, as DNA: TGTGCCTGGGTTGCTAGGGTTGGTAATGAGCAGTTCTTC.

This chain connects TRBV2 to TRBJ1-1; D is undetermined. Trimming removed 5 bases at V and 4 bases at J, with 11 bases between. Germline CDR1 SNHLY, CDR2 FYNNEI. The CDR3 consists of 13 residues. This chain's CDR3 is CASSQAWGTEAFF. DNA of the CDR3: TGTGCCAGCAGTCAGGCCTGGGGCACTGAAGCTTTCTTT. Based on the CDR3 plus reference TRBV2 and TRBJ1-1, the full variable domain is EPEVTQTPSHQVTQMGQEVILRCVPISNHLYFYWYRQILGQKVEFLVSFYNNEISEKSEIFDDQFSVERPDGSNFTLKIRSTKLEDSAMYFCASSQAWGTEAFFGQGTRLTVV.